These 12 T cell receptor beta chains were sequenced from one sample in a study of neoadjuvant anti-PD-1 for oral cavity cancer. Data came from immunoSEQ multiplex PCR; TCRdb stores just in-frame clones and leaves some out. This sample has about 13,000 clones; roughly 70% occur once, and the top ten carry 2.5% to 3.5%. Time point specified: after neoadjuvant nivolumab, at surgical resection. Sequencing was performed on PBMCs, taken after nivolumab (anti-PD-1) treatment. The receptors were sampled from a person between 35 and 79 years old with oral cavity squamous cell carcinoma.

This chain links TRBV7-9 with TRBJ2-7; 14 bases map to TRBD2. Germline V CDR1 and CDR2: SEHNR, FQNEAQ (reference sequence). The V segment lost 5 bases and the J segment 6 bases; nucleotides outside the gene matches: 9. This CDR3 contains 16 residues. CDR3 nucleotides: TGTGCCAGCAGCCCAGCCTCTGGACTAGCGGGAGGCGAGCAGTACTTC. It yields the protein CASSPASGLAGGEQYF.

V and J are TRBV9 and TRBJ2-7; 7 bases are shared with TRBD2. The CDR3 is made up of 14 amino acids. V shed 2 bases and J 7 bases; nucleotides not matched to a gene: 9. CDR1 and CDR2 (germline): SGDLS, YYNGEE. The CDR3 DNA sequence: TGTGCCAGCAGCGTTTGGGGCGGGAGTGAAGAGCAGTACTTC. This encodes CASSVWGGSEEQYF.

This sequence joins TRBV29-1 and TRBJ2-5, with TRBD1 identical over 10 bases. The germline V gene encodes CDR1 SQVTM and CDR2 ANQGSEA. V lost 6 bases, J lost 3 bases, and 7 bases stayed unmatched. This CDR3 has 14 amino acids. CDR3 DNA sequence: TGCAGCGTAGAAAGACAGGGGGCGAAAGAGACCCAGTACTTC. Translating gives CSVERQGAKETQYF.

The genes are TRBV7-6 and TRBJ2-1; 11 bases are shared with TRBD2. V gave up 5 bases and J gave up 7 bases; unmatched junction bases: 7. The CDR3 contains 15 residues. In germline, CDR1 is SGHVS, CDR2 FNYEAQ. Here the CDR3 DNA reads TGTGCCAGCAGCGGACTAGCGGGTATCTTGAATGAGCAGTTCTTC. Its translation is CASSGLAGILNEQFF.

This clone was found a few times. V usage is TRBV18 and J usage is TRBJ2-2; 9 bases line up with TRBD2. Germline CDR1 KGHSH, CDR2 LQKENI. CDR3 length equals 15 residues. The V segment lost 0 bases and the J segment 4 bases; nucleotides outside the gene matches: 0. CDR3 residues: CASSPPSGSTGELFF. DNA for the CDR3: TGTGCCAGCTCACCACCTAGCGGGAGCACCGGGGAGCTGTTTTTT. The full variable domain, with the rest looked up from reference TRBV18 and TRBJ2-2, is NAGVMQNPRHLVRRRGQEARLRCSPMKGHSHVYWYRQLPEEGLKFMVYLQKENIIDESGMPKERFSAEFPKEGPSILRIQQVVRGDSAAYFCASSPPSGSTGELFFGEGSRLTVL.

The genes are TRBV7-3 and TRBJ2-1; no firm D call. Germline V gene sequence: CDR1 SGHTA, CDR2 FQGTGA. V dropped 2 bases and J dropped 5 bases, with 10 bases sitting between them. The CDR3 has 14 amino acids. CDR3 sequence: CASSLGFTNNEQFF. The CDR3 bases are TGTGCCAGCAGCTTAGGGTTCACTAACAATGAGCAGTTCTTC.

Concerning this clone itself: One end of the junction fails to match germline, which may point to a read error. The CDR3 loop is CASSLAAGAGAEAFF. CDR3 nucleotides: TGTGCCAGCAGCCTAGCGGCAGGGGCTGGGGCTGAAGCTTTCTTT. J is TRBJ1-1 and V is TRBV7-8; D might be TRBD1 (6 bases). This CDR3 contains 15 residues. In germline, CDR1 is SGHVS, CDR2 FQNEAQ.

J is TRBJ1-1 and V is TRBV6-5; the D is unclear. In germline, CDR1 is MNHEY, CDR2 SVGAGI. CDR3 length equals 13 residues. V was trimmed by 3 bases and J by 11 bases, leaving 16 bases between them. CDR3 sequence (DNA): TGTGCCAGCAGTTATAGTAGAGGGTCTTTGGCTTTCTTT. It codes for CASSYSRGSLAFF.

The chain recombines TRBV11-2 with TRBJ1-1, with 8 bases lining up with TRBD1. Germline loops: CDR1 SGHAT, CDR2 FQNNGV. The CDR3 is 14 residues long. With 5 bases clipped from V and 3 bases from J, the junction kept 5 bases outside the gene matches. The CDR3 protein is CASSLGTGHTEAFF. The CDR3 region has the DNA TGTGCCAGCAGCCTCGGGACAGGTCACACTGAAGCTTTCTTT.

The chain joins TRBV6-6 to TRBJ2-4; D is uncertain. The germline V gene has CDR1 MNHNY and CDR2 SVGAGI (reference sequence). CDR3 length equals 12 residues. Trimming stripped 7 bases from V and 7 bases from J, with 11 bases between. CDR3 bases: TGTGCCAGCATGGAAAAGGCGAACATTCAGTACTTC. Encoded protein: CASMEKANIQYF.

J is TRBJ2-1 and V is TRBV30, with D unclear. There are 14 residues in the CDR3. Trimming stripped 4 bases from V and 5 bases from J, with 15 bases between. CDR1 GTSNPN and CDR2 SVGIG come from the germline V gene (reference sequence). CDR3 bases: TGTGCCTGGAACGGGCTCGCCCTCCACAATGAGCAGTTCTTC. Protein sequence: CAWNGLALHNEQFF.

This clone has a handful of counts. This sequence joins TRBV6-5 and TRBJ2-7, with D maybe TRBD1 (5 bases). CDR1 is MNHEY, CDR2 SVGAGI, per germline. The CDR3 runs 14 residues. Trimming took off 6 bases at V and 0 bases at J, with 12 bases between the two ends. The CDR3 loop reads CASSQTGGSYEQYF. In DNA form, the CDR3 reads TGTGCCAGCAGCCAAACAGGCGGCTCCTACGAGCAGTACTTC.